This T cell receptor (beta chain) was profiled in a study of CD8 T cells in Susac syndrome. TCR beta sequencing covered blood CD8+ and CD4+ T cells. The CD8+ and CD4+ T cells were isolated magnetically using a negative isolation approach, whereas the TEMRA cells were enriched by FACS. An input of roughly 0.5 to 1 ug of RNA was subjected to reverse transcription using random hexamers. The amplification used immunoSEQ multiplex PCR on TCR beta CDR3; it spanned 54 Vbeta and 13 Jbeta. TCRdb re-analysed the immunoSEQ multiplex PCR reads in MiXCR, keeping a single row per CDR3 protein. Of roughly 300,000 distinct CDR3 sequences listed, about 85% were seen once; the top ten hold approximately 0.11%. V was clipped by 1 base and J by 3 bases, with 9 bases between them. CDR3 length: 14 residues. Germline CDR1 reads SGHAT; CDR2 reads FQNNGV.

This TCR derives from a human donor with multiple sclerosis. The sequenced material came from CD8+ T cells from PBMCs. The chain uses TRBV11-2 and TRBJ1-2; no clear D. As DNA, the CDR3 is TGTGCCAGCAGCTTAGTAGGCGGATACTATGGCTACACCTTC. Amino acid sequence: CASSLVGGYYGYTF.